The 18 T cell receptor beta chains below were found in one sample sequenced in a study of blood T cells in healthy people across ages. Then a second PCR, running about 7 to 11 cycles, was carried out with a sample-barcoded 5' primer and a J-beta primer mix. In TCRdb, the 5' RACE reads were re-called with MiXCR into one record per CDR3 protein. In the table there are about 620,000 distinct CDR3 sequences, more than 45% of which are singletons. Sequencing input: blood. Every receptor here comes from a woman older than 75 in good health.

This rearrangement joins TRBV13 to TRBJ2-7; a possible D gene is TRBD2 (6 bases). The V end was cut by 5 bases, the J end by 3 bases, with 17 bases between. Germline V CDR1 and CDR2: PRHDT, FYEKMQ (reference sequence). This CDR3 region has 15 residues. CDR3 nucleotides: TGTGCCAGCAGCCACCTCCTAGGGACTGACTACGAGCAGTACTTC. It translates to CASSHLLGTDYEQYF. The variable domain in full, completed from reference TRBV13 and TRBJ2-7, reads AAGVIQSPRHLIKEKRETATLKCYPIPRHDTVYWYQQGPGQDPQFLISFYEKMQSDKGSIPDRFSAQQFSDYHSELNMSSLELGDSALYFCASSHLLGTDYEQYFGPGTRLTVT.

The gene calls are TRBV27 and TRBJ2-3; 10 bases match TRBD2. Trimming at V came to 6 bases and at J to 5 bases, leaving 14 bases not matched to a gene. This CDR3 contains 17 residues. Germline values: CDR1 MNHEY, CDR2 SMNVEV (reference sequence). CDR3: CASRGYTGTSAVDTQYF. The DNA of the CDR3 is TGTGCCAGCAGGGGTTACACCGGGACTAGCGCTGTAGATACGCAGTATTTT.

This clonotype was seen more than once but under ten times. This rearrangement joins TRBV6-1 to TRBJ2-5, with TRBD1 matching 9 bases. V was clipped by 6 bases and J by 3 bases; unmatched bases: 5. Germline assignment: CDR1 MNHNS and CDR2 SASEGT. The CDR3 contains 14 residues. CDR3 sequence: CASRAGTGKETQYF. The CDR3 nucleotides read TGTGCCAGCAGAGCCGGGACAGGGAAAGAGACCCAGTACTTC.

This clonotype has more than one count but fewer than ten. This chain uses TRBV28 with TRBJ2-1; no clear D. The length of the CDR3 is 14 residues. Trimming took 5 bases from V and 5 from J, leaving 13 bases between them. From germline, CDR1 is MDHEN and CDR2 SYDVKM. CDR3 loop: CASSPPKAHNEQFF. The CDR3 bases are TGTGCCAGCAGTCCTCCTAAGGCCCACAATGAGCAGTTCTTC. Combining the CDR3 with reference TRBV28 and TRBJ2-1 gives the whole variable domain DVKVTQSSRYLVKRTGEKVFLECVQDMDHENMFWYRQDPGLGLRLIYFSYDVKMKEKGDIPEGYSVSREKKERFSLILESASTNQTSMYLCASSPPKAHNEQFFGPGTRLTVL.

This clonotype has a count of ten or more. The rearrangement links TRBV3-1 to TRBJ2-1; D unclear. The V gene's germline CDR1 is LGHDT and CDR2 YNNKEL (reference sequence). Trimming left V 2 bases short and J 6 bases short, with 11 bases between. CDR3 length: 14 amino acids. The CDR3 spells CASSQQNSGNEQFF. DNA of the CDR3: TGTGCCAGCAGCCAACAGAATAGTGGCAATGAGCAGTTCTTC.

This clonotype has more than one count but fewer than ten. This sequence joins TRBV12-3 or TRBV12-4 and TRBJ1-1; tentatively, D is TRBD1 (5 bases). Trimming stripped 6 bases from V and 6 bases from J, with 20 bases between. This CDR3 has 15 amino acids. CDR3 DNA: TGTGCCAGCAGCCTTTACGGAGCCCCGGGGGCTGAAGCTTTCTTT. It codes for CASSLYGAPGAEAFF.

V is TRBV28 and J is TRBJ2-1, with a tentative D call TRBD1 (6 bases). Per the germline V gene, CDR1 is MDHEN and CDR2 is SYDVKM. V gave up 10 bases and J gave up 7 bases, with 20 bases separating them. The CDR3 length is 14 residues. This chain's CDR3 is CATKKWDTGNEQFF. CDR3 sequence (DNA): TGTGCCACAAAGAAATGGGACACTGGAAATGAGCAGTTCTTC. Together with reference TRBV28 and TRBJ2-1, the CDR3 gives the full variable domain: DVKVTQSSRYLVKRTGEKVFLECVQDMDHENMFWYRQDPGLGLRLIYFSYDVKMKEKGDIPEGYSVSREKKERFSLILESASTNQTSMYLCATKKWDTGNEQFFGPGTRLTVL.

Ten or more counts support this clonotype. The genes are TRBV7-9 and TRBJ1-1; D is unresolved. The germline gives CDR1 SEHNR, CDR2 FQNEAQ (reference sequence). The CDR3 has 16 amino acids. The ends were cut back, 0 bases at V and 7 bases at J, with 18 bases in the middle. CDR3 amino acids: CASSLALSDSLLEAFF. The CDR3 DNA follows: TGTGCCAGCAGCTTAGCGCTGTCAGATTCCTTACTTGAAGCTTTCTTT.

V gene TRBV28 combines with J gene TRBJ2-3; 9 nucleotides line up with TRBD1. Germline CDR1 reads MDHEN; CDR2 reads SYDVKM. The CDR3 sequence is 15 residues long. The ends lost 4 bases at V and 3 bases at J; junction bases unmatched: 5. CDR3 in amino acids: CASSWVTGGTDTQYF. DNA of the CDR3: TGTGCCAGCAGTTGGGTGACAGGGGGAACAGATACGCAGTATTTT.

Details on this clonotype: The junction departs from germline at one end; a sequencing error may be responsible. CDR3 region: CASGFFGENTEAFF. In nucleotides, the CDR3 is TGCGCCAGCGGCTTTTTTGGTGAGAACACTGAAGCTTTCTTT. The V call is TRBV5-1, the J call TRBJ1-1; D is unclear. Germline V lookup: CDR1 SGHRS, CDR2 YFSETQ. The CDR3 is made up of 14 amino acids.

The J gene is TRBJ2-1, the V gene TRBV2, with 7 bases matching TRBD2. CDR3 length equals 15 residues. In germline, CDR1 is SNHLY, CDR2 FYNNEI. V shed 8 bases and J 3 bases; nucleotides not matched to a gene: 10. This CDR3 is CASVRELGVYNEQFF. In DNA, the CDR3 is TGTGCCAGCGTGCGGGAGCTAGGAGTCTACAATGAGCAGTTCTTC.

About this clonotype: A much larger clonotype is one base distant, so this may be a read error. The chain employs TRBV7-2 and TRBJ1-2, with a weak D call TRBD1 (6 bases). CDR3 length: 15 amino acids. Germline CDR1 is SGHTA and CDR2 is FQGNSA. V lost 4 bases and J 3 bases, leaving 15 bases between the germline ends. The CDR3 DNA follows: TGTGCCAGCAGCTGCCGCGGGGGGCAGGACTATGGCTACACCTTC. Its translation is CASSCRGGQDYGYTF.

This chain links TRBV12-3 or TRBV12-4 with TRBJ1-2, with D perhaps matching TRBD1 (6 bases). The V end was cut by 7 bases, the J end by 3 bases, with 9 bases between. The CDR3 is 12 residues long. The CDR3 DNA sequence: TGTGCCAGCAAACAGGGTGACTATGGCTACACCTTC. Translating it yields CASKQGDYGYTF.

Ten or more counts support this clonotype. The chain couples TRBV6-5 to TRBJ2-3, with 10 positions matching TRBD2. The J segment lost 1 base and the V segment lost 4 bases, leaving 11 bases of the junction unmatched. This CDR3 is built from 18 residues. Germline CDR1 is MNHEY and CDR2 is SVGAGI. This chain's CDR3 is CASSLSGTSATRTDTQYF. As DNA, the CDR3 is TGTGCCAGCAGTTTATCCGGGACTAGCGCGACCCGCACAGATACGCAGTATTTT.

The chain employs TRBV5-1 and TRBJ2-7; TRBD2 matches 9 bases. V trimming: 0 bases; J trimming: 1 base; junction bases outside the gene matches: 2. This CDR3 contains 15 residues. The germline V gene encodes CDR1 SGHRS and CDR2 YFSETQ. DNA for the CDR3: TGCGCCAGCAGCTTGGGACTAGCGGCATCCTACGAGCAGTACTTC. This encodes CASSLGLAASYEQYF. Full variable domain (missing parts from reference TRBV5-1 and TRBJ2-7): KAGVTQTPRYLIKTRGQQVTLSCSPISGHRSVSWYQQTPGQGLQFLFEYFSETQRNKGNFPGRFSGRQFSNSRSEMNVSTLELGDSALYLCASSLGLAASYEQYFGPGTRLTVT.

The chain is built from TRBV2 and TRBJ2-1; D perhaps matches TRBD2 (6 bases). Germline V gene data show CDR1 as SNHLY and CDR2 as FYNNEI. Trimming took off 2 bases at V and 6 bases at J, with 8 bases between the two ends. CDR3 length: 13 residues. The CDR3 nucleotides read TGTGCCAGCAGTGAAAGGAGGGTCAATGAGCAGTTCTTC. Translated: CASSERRVNEQFF.

V usage is TRBV27 and J usage is TRBJ2-1; 8 nucleotides match TRBD2. CDR1 and CDR2 (germline): MNHEY, SMNVEV (reference sequence). Trimming removed 2 bases from V and 5 bases from J; junction bases left unmatched: 5. The CDR3 is 15 amino acids. CDR3 sequence (DNA): TGTGCCAGCAGTTTAGCGGGGGGCTTTAACAATGAGCAGTTCTTC. Translated, it gives CASSLAGGFNNEQFF.

The rearrangement uses TRBV7-2 and TRBJ2-1; 8 bases fit TRBD1. V dropped 1 base and J dropped 8; count of bases not matched to a gene: 7. The V gene's germline CDR1 is SGHTA and CDR2 FQGNSA. There are 15 residues in the CDR3. CDR3 in DNA: TGTGCCAGCAGCTTAGGGACAGGGTTTATCGATGAGCAGTTCTTC. This codes for CASSLGTGFIDEQFF.